A selection of T cell receptor beta chains follows, all from one sample in a study of beta chain features in type 1 diabetes. Libraries were prepared by immunoSEQ multiplex PCR; TCRdb keeps only in-frame clonotypes and omits some of them. The sample includes 150,000 to 180,000 clones, approximately 8.1% of them seen just once. The sample taken for sequencing was central memory CD4+ T cells from blood. All receptors come from a man between 18 and 29 years old in good health. The conserved cysteine and the conserved F or W are not part of the CDR3 here. Clone size is stated in some rows and not others, as once, few, many or a class when expanded.

clone_size: many
j_call: TRBJ1-2
v_call: TRBV30
cdr3_aa: AWLGGRYGYT

clone_size: few
j_call: TRBJ2-2
v_call: TRBV15
cdr3_aa: ATSRTTNTGELF

clone_size: many
j_call: TRBJ2-5
v_call: TRBV18
cdr3_aa: ASSKDHRGGETQY

clone_size: few
j_call: TRBJ1-5
v_call: TRBV2
cdr3_aa: ASSEFGGAQPQH

clone_size: .
j_call: TRBJ1-1
v_call: TRBV28
cdr3_aa: ASSKPGQSNTEAF

clone_size: few
j_call: TRBJ2-7
v_call: TRBV19
cdr3_aa: ASSMAWTDSYEQY

clone_size: .
j_call: TRBJ1-1
v_call: TRBV18
cdr3_aa: ASSPREVTNTEAF

clone_size: .
j_call: TRBJ2-2
v_call: TRBV7-2
cdr3_aa: ASSLYGRGTGELF

clone_size: few
j_call: TRBJ2-3
v_call: TRBV7-9
cdr3_aa: ASSSPWLTDTQY

clone_size: many
j_call: TRBJ2-6
v_call: TRBV28
cdr3_aa: ASSSSGANVLT

clone_size: .
j_call: TRBJ2-5
v_call: TRBV14
cdr3_aa: ASSQIPSGSRDQY

clone_size: .
j_call: TRBJ2-7
v_call: TRBV30
cdr3_aa: AWTDRVDHEQY

clone_size: many
j_call: TRBJ2-3
v_call: TRBV4-3
cdr3_aa: ASSQDTALSGTQY

clone_size: few
j_call: TRBJ2-3
v_call: TRBV2
cdr3_aa: ASSEASGSTDTQY

clone_size: .
j_call: TRBJ2-1
v_call: TRBV7-2
cdr3_aa: ASSFGGVYNEQF

clone_size: few
j_call: TRBJ2-5
v_call: TRBV9
cdr3_aa: ASSVLAGVGETQY

clone_size: .
j_call: TRBJ2-3
v_call: TRBV10-3
cdr3_aa: AIDAGSTDTQY

clone_size: few
j_call: TRBJ2-7
v_call: TRBV6-6
cdr3_aa: ASSSLYEQY

clone_size: .
j_call: TRBJ1-5
v_call: TRBV7-2
cdr3_aa: ASSLGTANQPQH

clone_size: .
j_call: TRBJ1-2
v_call: TRBV10-3
cdr3_aa: TVSSGTRGYT

clone_size: few
j_call: TRBJ2-3
v_call: TRBV28
cdr3_aa: ASSSSLGGGYDTQY

clone_size: few
j_call: TRBJ2-3
v_call: TRBV29-1
cdr3_aa: SVARQGIATDTQY

clone_size: .
j_call: TRBJ2-7
v_call: TRBV19
cdr3_aa: ASSIDRAVHSYEQY

clone_size: .
j_call: TRBJ2-3
v_call: TRBV20-1
cdr3_aa: SASGQY

clone_size: .
j_call: TRBJ1-1
v_call: TRBV7-6
cdr3_aa: ASSFGGTLSGAF

clone_size: .
j_call: TRBJ2-3
v_call: TRBV28
cdr3_aa: ASTRRGGARTDTQY

clone_size: .
j_call: TRBJ1-2
v_call: TRBV7-2
cdr3_aa: ASSPDSDYGYT

clone_size: few
j_call: TRBJ2-7
v_call: TRBV4-3
cdr3_aa: ASSQDRGAQFEQY

clone_size: .
j_call: TRBJ1-2
v_call: TRBV4-3
cdr3_aa: ASSQSDRGGGYT

clone_size: .
j_call: TRBJ1-1
v_call: TRBV2
cdr3_aa: ASSPDRFNTEAF

clone_size: many
j_call: TRBJ2-1
v_call: TRBV7-2
cdr3_aa: ASSQDYNNEQF

clone_size: .
j_call: TRBJ1-5
v_call: TRBV15
cdr3_aa: ATSAREGPQH

clone_size: few
j_call: TRBJ2-7
v_call: TRBV4-3
cdr3_aa: ASSQGDSYSYEQY